Each of the 15 T cell receptor beta chains below was sequenced from the same sample in a study of CD8+ T cells in alopecia areata. The treatment is: oral pan-JAK inhibitor, 5-10 mg twice daily. Following RNA extraction, reverse transcription yielded cDNA that acted as the sequencing template. The repertoire was sequenced with immunoSEQ multiplex PCR; TCRdb's copy has only in-frame clones and lacks some. The profile shows some 170,000 clones, roughly 60% of them singletons. Specimen: CD4+ T cells sorted from blood, collected at approximately week 56, from a patient treated with tofacitinib. The receptor set was obtained from a human donor with alopecia areata.

This clone was detected only once. The J gene is TRBJ2-5, the V gene TRBV5-8; D is possibly TRBD1 or TRBD2 (6 bases each). CDR3 length: 14 amino acids. Germline CDR1 reads SGHTS; CDR2 reads YDEGEE. V dropped 3 bases and J dropped 6 bases, with 15 bases sitting between them. The CDR3 sequence: CASSSQTGGKTQYF. CDR3 bases: TGTGCCAGCAGCTCCCAGACAGGAGGGAAGACCCAGTACTTC.

This clone is medium-sized (0.01 to 0.1%) in the sample. This chain joins TRBV18 and TRBJ2-1, with 14 bases that match TRBD2. CDR1 and CDR2 from the germline V gene are KGHSH and LQKENI. The CDR3 totals 16 residues. With 0 bases clipped from V and 7 bases from J, the junction kept 2 bases outside the gene matches. The CDR3 protein is CASSPPTSGGGNEQFF. The CDR3 coding sequence is TGTGCCAGCTCACCACCGACTAGCGGGGGGGGGAATGAGCAGTTCTTC.

This clone occurred once. The CDR3 is CSVDGGQGYTDTQYF. CDR3 bases: TGCAGCGTTGATGGGGGACAGGGATACACAGATACGCAGTATTTT. V and J are TRBV29-1 and TRBJ2-3; the match to TRBD1 covers 9 bases. The CDR3 sequence is 15 residues long. Germline lookup yields CDR1 SQVTM and CDR2 ANQGSEA. The V and J ends lost 3 bases and 2 bases, in that order; junction bases with no gene match: 6.

The V call is TRBV4-2, the J call TRBJ2-5; D might be TRBD2 (5 bases). Germline loops: CDR1 LGHNA, CDR2 YNFKEQ. This CDR3 is 13 amino acids long. V gave up 1 base and J gave up 5 bases, with 8 bases separating them. The CDR3 DNA is TGTGCCAGCAGCCAAGCGACGGGGGAGACCCAGTACTTC. Translation gives CASSQATGETQYF.

The V call is TRBV7-2, the J call TRBJ2-7; D ambiguous. CDR3 length: 15 residues. The germline V and J ends were trimmed by 0 bases and 6 bases, with 15 bases remaining between them. The germline V gene encodes CDR1 SGHTA and CDR2 FQGNSA. The CDR3 DNA sequence: TGTGCCAGCAGCTTAGCTACCACCACTACTGTCGAGCAGTACTTC. This gives the protein CASSLATTTTVEQYF.

This clone has just a few counts. This rearrangement joins TRBV10-3 to TRBJ2-3, with 9 positions matching TRBD2. Germline V gene data show CDR1 as ENHRY and CDR2 as SYGVKD. After removal of 11 bases from V and 1 base from J, the junction contained 4 bases not matched to a gene. The CDR3 totals 13 residues. CDR3 in amino acids: CAAVAGGTDTQYF. The CDR3 coding sequence is TGTGCCGCCGTAGCGGGGGGCACAGATACGCAGTATTTT.

CDR3: CASSYAAGQVSAFF. In DNA, the CDR3 is TGTGCCAGCAGTTACGCTGCCGGACAGGTCTCGGCTTTCTTT. This sequence joins TRBV6-5 and TRBJ1-1; 7 bases map to TRBD1. Trimming removed 2 bases from V and 11 bases from J; junction bases left unmatched: 11. The germline CDR1 and CDR2 sequences are MNHEY and SVGAGI. The CDR3 totals 14 residues.

The chain recombines TRBV23-1 with TRBJ2-7, with 8 bases matching TRBD1. TRBV23-1 is an ORF for which the function is uncertain. J lost 3 bases, V lost 0 bases, and 7 bases had no gene match. CDR3 size: 16 residues. CDR3 amino acids: CASSQSEVDRDYEQYF. The CDR3 nucleotides are TGCGCCAGCAGTCAATCAGAAGTGGACAGGGACTACGAGCAGTACTTC.

The chain recombines TRBV28 with TRBJ1-2; D remains unclear. V was trimmed by 2 bases and J by 5 bases, leaving 9 bases between them. The CDR3 is 13 amino acids. CDR1 and CDR2 (germline): MDHEN, SYDVKM. The CDR3 loop reads CASSLKSPYGYTF. CDR3 nucleotides: TGTGCCAGCAGTTTAAAGTCACCTTATGGCTACACCTTC.

The chain has TRBV29-1 and TRBJ1-1; possible D gene TRBD1, 6 bases. Trimming left V 6 bases short and J 2 bases short, with 7 bases between. The germline CDR1 and CDR2 sequences are SQVTM and ANQGSEA. This CDR3 is built from 11 residues. The CDR3 region has the DNA TGCAGCGTGGGACACAACACTGAAGCTTTCTTT. Its translation: CSVGHNTEAFF.

The chain employs TRBV20-1 and TRBJ2-5; tentatively, D is TRBD2 (6 bases). The germline gives CDR1 DFQATT, CDR2 SNEGSKA (reference sequence). CDR3 length equals 11 residues. V lost 6 bases, J lost 10 bases, and 15 bases lay in between. Here the CDR3 DNA reads TGCAGTGCGCGCCTAGAGGGAGGCCAGTACTTC. It specifies CSARLEGGQYF.

About this clone: Distinct nucleotide sequences in the sample also encode this CDR3. V is TRBV7-9 and J is TRBJ2-7; a weak D match, TRBD2 (5 bases). Germline CDR1 reads SEHNR; CDR2 reads FQNEAQ (reference sequence). The CDR3 length is 14 residues. With 5 bases removed from V and 0 bases from J, the gap between germline ends came to 11 bases. This CDR3 is CASSLAGYSYEQYF. CDR3 nucleotides: TGTGCCAGCAGCCTCGCGGGTTACTCCTACGAGCAGTACTTC.

V is TRBV7-8 and J is TRBJ2-7; 10 bases agree with TRBD1. From germline, CDR1 is SGHVS and CDR2 FQNEAQ. After removal of 5 bases from V and 0 bases from J, the junction contained 4 bases not matched to a gene. The CDR3 has 15 residues. The CDR3 spells CASSLRTGGSYEQYF. The CDR3 DNA reads TGTGCCAGCAGCCTTAGGACAGGGGGCTCCTACGAGCAGTACTTC.

This clone appeared a single time. The chain uses TRBV5-6 and TRBJ2-5; D ambiguous. Germline V gene lookup returns CDR1 SGHDT and CDR2 YYEEEE. This CDR3 region has 12 residues. V lost 2 bases, J lost 2 bases, and 4 bases lay in between. The CDR3 sequence: CASSFTQETQYF. CDR3 bases: TGTGCCAGCAGCTTCACACAAGAGACCCAGTACTTC.

This chain joins TRBV10-3 and TRBJ2-3, with D maybe TRBD1 (6 bases). V was pared by 3 bases and J by 8 bases, with 24 bases between. Germline CDR1 and CDR2: ENHRY and SYGVKD. This CDR3 region has 17 residues. CDR3: CAISEQDSLRSPPTQYF. Here the CDR3 DNA reads TGTGCCATCAGTGAACAGGACAGCCTTAGGTCTCCCCCTACGCAGTATTTT.